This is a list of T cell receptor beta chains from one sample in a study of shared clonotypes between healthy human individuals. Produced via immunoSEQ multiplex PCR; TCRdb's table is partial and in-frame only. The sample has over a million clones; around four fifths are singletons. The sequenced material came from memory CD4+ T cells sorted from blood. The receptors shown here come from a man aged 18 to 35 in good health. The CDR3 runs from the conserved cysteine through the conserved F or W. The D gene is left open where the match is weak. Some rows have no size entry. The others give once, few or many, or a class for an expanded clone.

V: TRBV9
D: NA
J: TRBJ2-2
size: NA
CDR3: CASCTGPPGELFF
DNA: TGTGCCAGCTGCACAGGGCCGCCGGGGGAGCTGTTTTTT

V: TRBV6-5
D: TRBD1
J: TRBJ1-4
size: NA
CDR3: CASRGGDRGSEKLFF
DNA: TGTGCCAGCAGGGGAGGTGACAGGGGGTCTGAAAAACTGTTTTTT

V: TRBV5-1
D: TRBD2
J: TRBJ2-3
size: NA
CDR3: CASSLFERGFTDTQYF
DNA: TGCGCCAGCAGCTTGTTTGAGCGGGGGTTCACAGATACGCAGTATTTT

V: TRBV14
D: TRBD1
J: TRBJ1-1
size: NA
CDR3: CASSPTKQGAEAFF
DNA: TGTGCCAGCAGCCCGACAAAACAGGGGGCTGAAGCTTTCTTT

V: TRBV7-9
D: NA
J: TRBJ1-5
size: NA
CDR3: CASSHRDTNQPQHF
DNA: TGTGCCAGCAGCCACCGGGACACTAATCAGCCCCAGCATTTT

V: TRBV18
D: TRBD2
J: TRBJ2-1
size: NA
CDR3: CATELTGGNEQFF
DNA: TGTGCCACCGAACTCACGGGAGGTAATGAGCAGTTCTTC

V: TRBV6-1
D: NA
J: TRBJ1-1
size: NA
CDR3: CASTQMGNTEAFF
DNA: TGTGCCAGCACACAGATGGGGAACACTGAAGCTTTCTTT

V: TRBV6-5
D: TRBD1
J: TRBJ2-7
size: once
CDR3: CASSRQGAHEQYF
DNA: TGTGCCAGCAGCCGACAGGGGGCCCACGAGCAGTACTTC

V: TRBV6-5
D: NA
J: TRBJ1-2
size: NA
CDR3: CASRVTSAYGYTF
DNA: TGTGCCAGCAGGGTAACATCTGCCTATGGCTACACCTTC

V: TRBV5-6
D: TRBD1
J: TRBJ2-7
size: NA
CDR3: CASSWGAGGAVEQYF
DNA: TGTGCCAGCAGCTGGGGGGCAGGGGGCGCGGTCGAGCAGTACTTC

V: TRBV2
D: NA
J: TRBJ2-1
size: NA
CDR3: CASREGGSSYNEQFF
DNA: TGTGCCAGCAGGGAGGGGGGGAGCTCCTACAATGAGCAGTTCTTC

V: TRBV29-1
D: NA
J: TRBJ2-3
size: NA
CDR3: CSVYLTDTQYF
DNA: TGCAGCGTTTACCTCACAGATACGCAGTATTTT

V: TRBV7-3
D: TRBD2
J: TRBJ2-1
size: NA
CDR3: CASSLRPMASGENEQFF
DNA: TGTGCCAGCAGCTTACGCCCAATGGCTAGCGGGGAAAATGAGCAGTTCTTC

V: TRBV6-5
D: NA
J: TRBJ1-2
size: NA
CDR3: CASRDSLTNYGYTF
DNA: TGTGCCAGCAGAGACTCCCTTACTAACTATGGCTACACCTTC

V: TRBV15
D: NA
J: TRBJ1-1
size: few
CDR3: CATATGWSEAFF
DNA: TGTGCCACCGCAACAGGGTGGTCTGAAGCTTTCTTT

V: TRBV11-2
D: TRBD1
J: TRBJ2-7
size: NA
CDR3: CASSLGQGYYEQYF
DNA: TGTGCCAGCAGCCTTGGACAGGGGTACTACGAGCAGTACTTC

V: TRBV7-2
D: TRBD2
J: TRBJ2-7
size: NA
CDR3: CASSLLGGATYEQYF
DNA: TGTGCCAGCAGCTTACTCGGGGGGGCAACCTACGAGCAGTACTTC

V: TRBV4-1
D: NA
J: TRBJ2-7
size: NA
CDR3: CASSQELGRQYF
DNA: TGCGCCAGCAGCCAAGAGTTGGGTCGGCAGTACTTC

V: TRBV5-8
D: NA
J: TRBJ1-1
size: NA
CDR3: CASSLDSGGDLGRAFF
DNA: TGTGCCAGCAGCCTGGACAGTGGAGGTGACTTGGGACGAGCTTTCTTT

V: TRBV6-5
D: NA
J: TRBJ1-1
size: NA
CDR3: CASSPRGANTEAFF
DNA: TGTGCCAGCAGCCCTCGGGGCGCGAACACTGAAGCTTTCTTT

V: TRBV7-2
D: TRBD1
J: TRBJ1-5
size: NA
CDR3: CASSSGQGPPQHF
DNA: TGTGCCAGCAGCTCGGGACAGGGGCCGCCCCAGCATTTT

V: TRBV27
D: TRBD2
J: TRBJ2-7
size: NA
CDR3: CASRKLAGGLFNEQYF
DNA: TGTGCCAGCAGGAAACTAGCGGGAGGGCTCTTTAACGAGCAGTACTTC

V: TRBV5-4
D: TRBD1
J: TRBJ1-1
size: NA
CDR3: CASSLGGRGLSVTEAFF
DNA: TGTGCCAGCAGCTTGGGTGGTAGGGGGCTTTCGGTTACTGAAGCTTTCTTT

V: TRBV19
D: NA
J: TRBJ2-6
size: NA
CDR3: CASSASLPGANVLTF
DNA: TGTGCCAGTAGTGCTTCATTGCCAGGGGCCAACGTCCTGACTTTC

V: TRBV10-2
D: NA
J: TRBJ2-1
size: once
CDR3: CASSESGHWDEQFF
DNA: TGCGCCAGCAGTGAATCCGGCCACTGGGATGAGCAGTTCTTC

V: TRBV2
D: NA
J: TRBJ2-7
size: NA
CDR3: CASSNSGEWDYF
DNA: TGTGCCAGCAGTAACTCAGGGGAGTGGGATTACTTC

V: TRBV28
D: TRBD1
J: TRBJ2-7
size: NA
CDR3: CASSSTGGPIYEQYF
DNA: TGTGCCAGCAGTTCGACAGGGGGTCCAATCTACGAGCAGTACTTC

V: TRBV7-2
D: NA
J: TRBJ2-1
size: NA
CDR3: CASSLAHLFNEQFF
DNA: TGTGCCAGCAGCTTAGCCCACTTATTCAATGAGCAGTTCTTC

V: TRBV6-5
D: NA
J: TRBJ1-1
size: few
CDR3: CASSYGTRAFF
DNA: TGTGCCAGCAGTTACGGGACACGGGCTTTCTTT

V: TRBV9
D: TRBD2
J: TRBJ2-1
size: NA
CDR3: CASGPPNSGRGNNEQFF
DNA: TGTGCCAGCGGCCCCCCGAATAGCGGGAGAGGCAACAATGAGCAGTTCTTC

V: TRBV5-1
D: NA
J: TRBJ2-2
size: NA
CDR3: CASSLLGQATTGELFF
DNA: TGCGCCAGCAGCTTGTTAGGGCAAGCCACTACCGGGGAGCTGTTTTTT